Listed below are T cell receptor beta chains from one sample, sequenced in a study of Ad26.COV2.S vaccination and SARS-CoV-2 variants. The repertoire was sequenced with immunoSEQ multiplex PCR; TCRdb's copy has only in-frame clones and lacks some. The top ten hold around 1.7% of the sample, which has some 410,000 clones, about 90% seen once. Sample: peripheral blood, taken in a trial of Ad26.COV2.S vaccine versus placebo. These receptors were collected from a person aged 18 to 59 who received the Ad26.COV2.S COVID-19 vaccine or a placebo. CDR3s include the opening cysteine and the closing phenylalanine or tryptophan. The D gene is left open where the match is weak. Size tells how often a clone was seen (once, few, many) or the class of an expanded clone, and some rows leave it out.

d_call,v_call,clone_size,j_call,cdr3_nt,cdr3_aa
TRBD2,TRBV6-2/TRBV6-3,once,TRBJ2-3,TGTGCCAGCAGTTACTCCCGATTACTAGCGGGGGACTTTAGCACAGATACGCAGTATTTT,CASSYSRLLAGDFSTDTQYF
TRBD2,TRBV14,.,TRBJ2-5,TGTGCCAGCAACTCAATAGCGGGTTCCCAAGAGACCCAGTACTTC,CASNSIAGSQETQYF
.,TRBV9,.,TRBJ1-2,TGTGCCAGCAGCGTAGTCCCGGGGGGGGGACCCTATGGCTACACCTTC,CASSVVPGGGPYGYTF
.,TRBV15,many,TRBJ1-1,TGTGCCACCAGCAGATTCAGGGTCTACACTGAAGCTTTCTTT,CATSRFRVYTEAFF
TRBD1,TRBV7-6,.,TRBJ2-3,TGTGCCAGCAGCATGAAACAGGGGGCGTGGAGCACAGATACGCAGTATTTT,CASSMKQGAWSTDTQYF
.,TRBV5-1,.,TRBJ2-7,TGCGCCAGCAGCTTGTCACAGACCTACGAGCAGTACTTC,CASSLSQTYEQYF
.,TRBV5-6,.,TRBJ2-5,TGTGCCAGCAGCTTGGTACGAAACGTTGGAGAGACCCAGTACTTC,CASSLVRNVGETQYF
.,TRBV4-3,.,TRBJ1-4,TGCGCCAGCAGCCAAGAGCTGTTCTCTAATGAAAAACTGTTTTTT,CASSQELFSNEKLFF
.,TRBV3-1/TRBV3-2,.,TRBJ2-3,TGTGCCAGCAGCTCCCGCCAAAGAGCGGCGACTAGCACAGATACGCAGTATTTT,CASSSRQRAATSTDTQYF
.,TRBV6-2/TRBV6-3,.,TRBJ2-2,TGTGCCAGCAGCCTTGGAAGGGGCGGGGAGCTGTTTTTT,CASSLGRGGELFF
TRBD1,TRBV29-1,.,TRBJ2-7,TGCAGCGTTGAAGAGGGACAGGGCCTTACCTACGAGCAGTACTTC,CSVEEGQGLTYEQYF
TRBD2,TRBV2,.,TRBJ2-7,TGTGCCAGCAGTCAACTAGCGGGGCTAACCTCCTACGAGCAGTACTTC,CASSQLAGLTSYEQYF
TRBD2,TRBV7-2,.,TRBJ2-1,TGTGCAGCCAGGACTAGCGGGGGCCCGGGTGAGCAGTTCTTC,CAARTSGGPGEQFF
.,TRBV5-1,.,TRBJ1-3,TGCGCCAGCAGCCTTCAGGGCCCTGGAAACACCATATATTTT,CASSLQGPGNTIYF
.,TRBV18,.,TRBJ1-1,TGTGCCAGCTCACCACTACAACAGGTGAACACTGAAGCTTTCTTT,CASSPLQQVNTEAFF
TRBD1,TRBV15,.,TRBJ1-5,TGTGCCACCAGCCAGAGACAGGGACTCAATCAGCCCCAGCATTTT,CATSQRQGLNQPQHF
TRBD2,TRBV6-5,.,TRBJ2-3,TGTGCCAGCAGTTATGCTAGCGGGGGAAACACAGATACGCAGTATTTT,CASSYASGGNTDTQYF
TRBD2,TRBV28,.,TRBJ2-3,TGTGCCAGCAGCCTGACCCTAGCGGGGGCGCTTAGTGATACGCAGTATTTT,CASSLTLAGALSDTQYF
.,TRBV27,.,TRBJ1-3,TGTGCCAGCAGCTCAAATCCTAGACATTTTGGAAACACCATATATTTT,CASSSNPRHFGNTIYF
.,TRBV7-2,.,TRBJ1-2,TGTGCCAGCAGCCCCTACGATCCGAACTATGGCTACACCTTC,CASSPYDPNYGYTF
.,TRBV3-1/TRBV3-2,.,TRBJ1-4,TGTGCCAGCAGCCAAATTAGACGGTGGATTATGGGCGAAAAACTGTTTTTT,CASSQIRRWIMGEKLFF
TRBD2,TRBV11-2,.,TRBJ2-3,TGTGCCAGCAGCTCCCATCTGACTAGCGTTCCAGATACGCAGTATTTT,CASSSHLTSVPDTQYF
.,TRBV6-2/TRBV6-3,once,TRBJ2-5,TGTGCCAGCAGTTATCTTACAGGGAAATTCGACAAAGAGACCCAGTACTTC,CASSYLTGKFDKETQYF
.,TRBV1,.,TRBJ1-2,TGCACCAGCCCCCAAGGGGACAGGGACGTCTATGGCTACACCTTC,CTSPQGDRDVYGYTF
.,TRBV25-1,.,TRBJ1-2,TGTGCCAGCAGTGAATATATATCTGGGGGTTCGTATGGCTACACCTTC,CASSEYISGGSYGYTF
.,TRBV19,.,TRBJ1-1,TGTGCCAGTAGTGGGGGTCAGGGGTGGAATGTAGGATTT,CASSGGQGWNVGF
TRBD1,TRBV7-9,.,TRBJ1-6,TGTGCCAGCAGCCCTGGGGACAGGGAGGGATCACCCCTCCACTTT,CASSPGDREGSPLHF
TRBD1,TRBV3-1/TRBV3-2,.,TRBJ2-7,TGTGCCAGCAGCCAGCTGACAGGGTACCAGTACTTC,CASSQLTGYQYF